This T cell receptor (beta chain) was retrieved from a study of monozygotic twins with inflammatory bowel disease. An amount of roughly 3,500 ng of total RNA was used for each TCR library. TCRdb processed the 5' RACE reads again and assigns one entry to each CDR3 protein, with no DNA. This repertoire includes under 200,000 distinct CDR3 sequences. Study-wide points: Cells of different T cell subtypes could not be told apart. By inverse Simpson index, TCRbeta diversity was lower in IBD patients than in healthy co-twins.

Per donor there was one draw, yielding a blood sample of approximately 2.4 ml. Note on this clonotype: Its antigen remains unidentified.

The germline gives CDR1 KGHSH, CDR2 LQKENI. The CDR3 length is 15 residues. The receptor was isolated from a human donor with ulcerative colitis or Crohn's disease, or a healthy co-twin of an affected twin (not recorded which). The V gene is TRBV18, the J gene TRBJ2-3; TCRdb designates TRBD1, a call that cannot be tested without DNA. Input material: blood. The CDR3 here is CASSPGQGNTDTQYF.